This TCR beta chain originates from a study of human T cells and chemical hapten exposure. This clonotype was seen ten or more times. V lost 5 bases and J lost 10, with 12 bases in between. CDR1 and CDR2 (germline): SGHVS, FQNEAQ. This CDR3 has 12 residues. Time point noted: patch test 1, 2 weeks after DPC sensitization. Treatment meaning: therapeutic diphenylcyclopropenone sensitization with weekly scalp DPC. Separate cDNA molecules received unique molecular identifiers, which the library attached to them. TCRdb itself ran the RACE reads through MiXCR, one entry per CDR3 protein. The sample holds about 360,000 distinct CDR3 sequences; more than 4.5% are singletons and the top ten take about 2.1%.

This rearrangement joins TRBV7-8 to TRBJ1-5; TRBD1 is a possible D gene (6 bases). This receptor was obtained from a woman in her forties or fifties with alopecia areata. Some clones in this sample may be carry-over from other donors' samples. The sample was whole blood, taken in connection with sensitization to the hapten diphenylcyclopropenone (DPC). The CDR3 loop reads CASSHRAPPQHF. The DNA of the CDR3 is TGTGCCAGCAGCCACAGGGCCCCACCCCAGCATTTT.